These T cell receptor beta chains were read from a single sample in a study of T cell repertoires in cytomegalovirus infection. TCRdb used MiXCR to reprocess the reads, holding one entry per CDR3 protein. The repertoire holds some 600,000 distinct CDR3 sequences, 20% to 25% seen once, with 6.5% to 10% in the top ten. The sequenced sample was CD8+ T cells from PBMCs. The receptors stem from a human donor in good health (CMV status not recorded). Some clones in this sample may be carry-over from other donors' samples. Each CDR3 is given with its conserved first and last residue. D genes are given only for firm matches. Clone size, where shown, is once, few, many, or a class for clones that have expanded.

cdr3_length clone_size j_call v_call d_call cdr3_nt cdr3_aa
17 few TRBJ1-1 TRBV29-1 TRBD1 TGCAGCGTCGATGGGAGGGGACAGGCGGTAGGGAGCACTGAAGCTTTCTTT CSVDGRGQAVGSTEAFF
16 few TRBJ1-5 TRBV2 TRBD1 TGTGCCAGCAGTGATACAGGACAGGGAGGTGGCCAGCCCCAGCATTTT CASSDTGQGGGQPQHF
16 NA TRBJ1-2 TRBV20-1 NA TGCAGTGCTAGACGCAAGGACAGCTTAATGAGCTATGGCTACACCTTC CSARRKDSLMSYGYTF
12 many TRBJ2-3 TRBV7-9 NA TGTGCCAGCAGCCCGCAATGGGATACGCAGTATTTT CASSPQWDTQYF
16 NA TRBJ2-1 TRBV28 TRBD1 TGTGCCAGCAGTGGCCACGGGACAGGGACCTATAATGAGCAGTTCTTC CASSGHGTGTYNEQFF
16 many TRBJ2-1 TRBV7-9 NA TGTGCCAGCAGCTTACACGCTCGGTCAGTCCCTAATGAGCAGTTCTTC CASSLHARSVPNEQFF
13 few TRBJ2-2 TRBV2 NA TGTGCCAGCATAGAGTCGAACACCGGGGAGCTGTTTTTT CASIESNTGELFF
15 many TRBJ1-1 TRBV7-9 NA TGTGCCAGCAGCTTAGCGCCGGGGGGACAACCGGAAGCTTTCTTT CASSLAPGGQPEAFF
22 NA TRBJ2-1 TRBV6-2/TRBV6-3 TRBD2 TGTGCCAGCAGTTACTCACTAGCGGGGGGCCCAGGACCCCGCCATCACTACAATGAGCAGTTCTTC CASSYSLAGGPGPRHHYNEQFF
17 NA TRBJ2-7 TRBV15 NA TGTGCCACCAGCAGAGCGACCGGCCCCCTAAGCTCCTACGAGCAGTACTTC CATSRATGPLSSYEQYF
15 many TRBJ2-3 TRBV7-9 NA TGTGCCAGCAGCTCCGGGGGGCCAAGCACAGATACGCAGTATTTT CASSSGGPSTDTQYF
14 few TRBJ1-4 TRBV7-6 NA TGTGCCAGCAGCCCGGTTGGGGTTAATGAAAAACTGTTTTTT CASSPVGVNEKLFF
16 NA TRBJ2-1 TRBV6-5 NA TGTGCCAGCAGCTTTTTCAGGGAGAGCTCCTACAATGAGCAGTTCTTC CASSFFRESSYNEQFF
17 many TRBJ2-1 TRBV7-8 TRBD2 TGTGCCAGCAGCCCGGGGGGGGCTTCTTCGTTTTACAATGAGCAGTTCTTC CASSPGGASSFYNEQFF
13 many TRBJ2-7 TRBV27 NA TGTGCCAGCAGCTCAGGGGGGACTTACGAGCAGTACTTC CASSSGGTYEQYF
15 many TRBJ2-3 TRBV7-9 TRBD2 TGTGCCAGCAGCTCTAGCGGGGGCGGCACAGATACGCAGTATTTT CASSSSGGGTDTQYF
14 few TRBJ2-1 TRBV20-1 NA TGCAGTGCTTGGACGGAGAGCTCCTACAATGAGCAGTTCTTC CSAWTESSYNEQFF
15 NA TRBJ2-1 TRBV12-3/TRBV12-4 NA TGTGCCAGCAGCTGGGGGGGCCTAGTCTACAATGAGCAGTTCTTC CASSWGGLVYNEQFF
16 NA TRBJ2-1 TRBV13 NA TGTGCCAGCAGCTCCCGAACCAAAAAACGGGGCAATGAGCAGTTCTTC CASSSRTKKRGNEQFF
9 few TRBJ2-2 TRBV10-3 NA TGTGGAGGAAAGGGGGAGCTGTTTTTT CGGKGELFF
16 NA TRBJ2-6 TRBV5-1 TRBD1 TGCGCCAGCATAGGACAGGGGACGTCTGGGGCCAACGTCCTGACTTTC CASIGQGTSGANVLTF
19 NA TRBJ1-4 TRBV19 NA TGTGCCAGTAGTATAGTCGGGTTCCTTGTTCCCGCGCCTAATGAAAAACTGTTTTTT CASSIVGFLVPAPNEKLFF
15 many TRBJ2-7 TRBV7-9 NA TGTGCCAGCAGCTTAGCAAGGGCAGGGACCTACGAGCAGTACTTC CASSLARAGTYEQYF
13 few TRBJ2-7 TRBV18 TRBD1 TGTGCCAGCTCACGGACAGGGTTCTACGAGCAGTACTTC CASSRTGFYEQYF
14 once TRBJ2-1 TRBV27 TRBD2 TGTGCCAGCACTACTAGCGGGGGTAGGAATGAGCAGTTCTTC CASTTSGGRNEQFF
14 NA TRBJ2-5 TRBV29-1 TRBD2 TGCAGCGTTGACTTGGGCGCGGGGGGAGAGACCCAGTACTTC CSVDLGAGGETQYF
13 few TRBJ1-5 TRBV29-1 TRBD1 TGCAGCGTTGCGGACAGGGGGACTCAGCCCCAGCATTTT CSVADRGTQPQHF
14 NA TRBJ2-7 TRBV6-2/TRBV6-3 TRBD2 TGTGCCAGCAGTCCTAGCGGGTCCTTCTACGAGCAGTACTTC CASSPSGSFYEQYF
14 few TRBJ2-2 TRBV29-1 NA TGCAGCGCCCGCCGGGACACAGATACCGGGGAGCTGTTTTTT CSARRDTDTGELFF
11 NA TRBJ2-5 TRBV29-1 NA TGCAGCGTTGAGGACCGGGGTATTCTATACTTC CSVEDRGILYF
15 NA TRBJ2-2 TRBV20-1 TRBD1 TGCAGTGCAACATCCGGGACAGGGTTTCCCGGGGAGCTGTTTTTT CSATSGTGFPGELFF
13 NA TRBJ2-1 TRBV4-2 NA TGTGCCAGCAGCCAAGGGAGACACAATGAGCAGTTCTTC CASSQGRHNEQFF
16 NA TRBJ1-2 TRBV6-2/TRBV6-3 TRBD1 TGTGCCAGCAGACCCGGGACAGGGGAGCATAACTATGGCTACACCTTC CASRPGTGEHNYGYTF
14 few TRBJ2-6 TRBV10-3 NA TGTGCCATCGGCCAGAACTCTGGGGCCAACGTCCTGACTTTC CAIGQNSGANVLTF
13 few TRBJ2-7 TRBV15 NA TGTGCCACCAGCAGAGTTGACTCCTACGAGCAGTACTTC CATSRVDSYEQYF
13 few TRBJ1-1 TRBV2 NA TGTGCCAGCAGGGGGACCATGAACACTGAAGCTTTCTTT CASRGTMNTEAFF
14 NA TRBJ1-4 TRBV7-6 NA TGTGCCAGCAGCCCCGGACGGGGTAATGAAAAACTGTTTTTT CASSPGRGNEKLFF
14 many TRBJ2-2 TRBV7-2 NA TGTGCCAGCAGCTCACCCAGGGTAGCCGGGGAGCTGTTTTTT CASSSPRVAGELFF
16 few TRBJ1-2 TRBV4-3 TRBD1 TGCGCCAGCAGCCAACTGGACAGGGGGGAGGACTATGGCTACACCTTC CASSQLDRGEDYGYTF
13 NA TRBJ2-2 TRBV4-1 NA TGCGCCAGCAGCCATGTTTACACCGGGGAGCTGTTTTTT CASSHVYTGELFF
17 NA TRBJ2-6 TRBV28 TRBD1 TGTGCCAGCAGGTCGGACAGGGAAAGCTCTGGGGCCAACGTCCTGACTTTC CASRSDRESSGANVLTF
14 NA TRBJ2-7 TRBV12-3/TRBV12-4 TRBD1 TGTGCCAGCAGGAACCGGGACAGGGGCTACGAGCAGTACTTC CASRNRDRGYEQYF
17 NA TRBJ2-1 TRBV14 TRBD1 TGTGCCAGCAGCCATCTAAAGAGGGACAGGGCCTACAATGAGCAGTTCTTC CASSHLKRDRAYNEQFF
15 many TRBJ1-1 TRBV12-3/TRBV12-4 TRBD1 TGTGCCAGCAGTTTGAGGGACAGGGGTGGCACTGAAGCTTTCTTT CASSLRDRGGTEAFF
13 many TRBJ2-1 TRBV10-2 NA TGCGCCAGCAGTGAGATTCAGGTCAAGGAGCAGTTCTTC CASSEIQVKEQFF
16 NA TRBJ2-2 TRBV20-1 NA TGCAGTGCTAGACCGTACCTTGACTCCAACACCGGGGAGCTGTTTTTT CSARPYLDSNTGELFF
14 many TRBJ2-1 TRBV7-2 NA TGTGCCAGCAGATCCAGGGAGCCTTACAATGAGCAGTTCTTC CASRSREPYNEQFF
14 many TRBJ1-3 TRBV7-6 NA TGTGCCAGCAGCGAGGACACCTCTGGAAACACCATATATTTT CASSEDTSGNTIYF
12 NA TRBJ2-3 TRBV7-4 NA TGTGCCAACAGCCCGATAGGGGATACGCAGTATTTT CANSPIGDTQYF
17 NA TRBJ2-1 TRBV25-1 TRBD2 TGTGCCAGCAGTGATAGGGTTAGCGGGGGTACCTACAATGAGCAGTTCTTC CASSDRVSGGTYNEQFF
13 many TRBJ2-3 TRBV7-9 NA TGTGCCAGCAGCTTCCCGACCACAGATACGCAGTATTTT CASSFPTTDTQYF
15 NA TRBJ2-1 TRBV5-4 NA TGTGCCAGCAGCTTGGATAGGACAGACTACAATGAGCAGTTCTTC CASSLDRTDYNEQFF
15 many TRBJ1-1 TRBV7-2 NA TGTGCCAGCAGCTTGCGCATTCAGGGACCACGTGAAGCTTTCTTT CASSLRIQGPREAFF
15 NA TRBJ2-3 TRBV5-1 NA TGCGCCAGCAGCTTGGATTCGGGGGTCACAGATACGCAGTATTTT CASSLDSGVTDTQYF
14 NA TRBJ2-2 TRBV20-1 NA TGCAGTGCTAGGTCCGGAGCAAACACCGGGGAGCTGTTTTTT CSARSGANTGELFF
13 NA TRBJ1-2 TRBV20-1 NA TGCAGTGCTTCCGACAGAATTAACTATGGCTACACCTTC CSASDRINYGYTF
15 few TRBJ2-5 TRBV2 NA TGTGCCAGCAGTGAACTACGGCGGGGTCAAGAGACCCAGTACTTC CASSELRRGQETQYF
13 many TRBJ2-2 TRBV12-3/TRBV12-4 TRBD1 TGTGCCAGCAGTTCAGGGGGCCCGGGGGAGCTGTTTTTT CASSSGGPGELFF